This TCR beta chain was identified in a study of cytomegalovirus exposure and HLA in healthy donors. Study-wide results and limits: TCR beta chains numbering some 160 were designated cytomegalovirus-associated.

This clone appeared a single time. Antigen specificity is unknown. These donors counted as nominally healthy when sampled, but unrecorded immune exposures were likely. V lost 6 bases and J lost 0, with 20 bases in between. Germline CDR1 MDHEN, CDR2 SYDVKM. The CDR3 has 17 residues. The study ran its PCR with 60 Vbeta and 13 Jbeta primers. Clones were sequenced by immunoSEQ multiplex PCR, and TCRdb holds only the in-frame ones, with some missing. The sample has over 150,000 clones, roughly 76% seen once. The TCR was taken from a male donor in good health and CMV-seronegative. The V call is TRBV28, the J call TRBJ1-2, with a weak D call TRBD1 (5 bases). Sequenced material: PBMCs. The DNA of the CDR3 is TGTGCCAGCAGCGCTAGGGACGGACTATATACTAACTATGGCTACACCTTC. Translating it yields CASSARDGLYTNYGYTF.